Reported below is one T cell receptor (beta chain). This CDR3 contains 13 residues. V trimming: 6 bases; J trimming: 7 bases; junction bases outside the gene matches: 3. The data are from a study of blood T cell repertoires in COVID-19. Across the whole study: Acute and convalescent COVID-19 specimens originated in the United States, Italy and Spain. The analysed material was cDNA or gDNA that came from T cells, B-cell-depleted T cells, or PBMCs.

Some clones are missing from TCRdb's copy, which holds only in-frame ones; the method was immunoSEQ multiplex PCR. The table shows about 98,000 clones, with 82% occurring only once. The sequencing input was peripheral blood. The V gene is TRBV12-3 or TRBV12-4, the J gene TRBJ2-5; 12 bases map to TRBD2. The origin of this receptor is a man between 70 and 80 years old with active or convalescent COVID-19. The DNA for the CDR3 is TGTGCCAGCAGGATGACTAGCGGGGGGACCCAGTACTTC. It yields the protein CASRMTSGGTQYF.